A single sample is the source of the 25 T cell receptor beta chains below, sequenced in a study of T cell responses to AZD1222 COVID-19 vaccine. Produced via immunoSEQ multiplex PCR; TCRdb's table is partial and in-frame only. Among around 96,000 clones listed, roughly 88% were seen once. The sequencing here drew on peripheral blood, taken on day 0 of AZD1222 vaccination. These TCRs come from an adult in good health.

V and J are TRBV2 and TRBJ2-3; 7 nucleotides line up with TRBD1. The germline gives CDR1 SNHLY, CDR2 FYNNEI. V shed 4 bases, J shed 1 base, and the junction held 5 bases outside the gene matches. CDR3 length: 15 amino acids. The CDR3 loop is CASSGGQGGTDTQYF. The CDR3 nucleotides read TGTGCCAGCAGTGGTGGGCAGGGGGGCACAGATACGCAGTATTTT.

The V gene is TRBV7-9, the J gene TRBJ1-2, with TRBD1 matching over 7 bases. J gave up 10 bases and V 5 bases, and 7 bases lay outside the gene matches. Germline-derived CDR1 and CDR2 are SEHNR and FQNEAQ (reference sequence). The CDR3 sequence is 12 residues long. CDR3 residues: CASSGMGQNYTF. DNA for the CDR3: TGTGCCAGCAGCGGAATGGGACAGAACTACACCTTC.

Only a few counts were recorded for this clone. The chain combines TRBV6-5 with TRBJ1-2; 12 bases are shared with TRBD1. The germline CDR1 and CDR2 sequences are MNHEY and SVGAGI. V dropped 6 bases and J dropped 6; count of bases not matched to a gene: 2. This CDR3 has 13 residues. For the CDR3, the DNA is TGTGCCAGCAGGGGACAGGGGGCTGATGGCTACACCTTC. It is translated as CASRGQGADGYTF.

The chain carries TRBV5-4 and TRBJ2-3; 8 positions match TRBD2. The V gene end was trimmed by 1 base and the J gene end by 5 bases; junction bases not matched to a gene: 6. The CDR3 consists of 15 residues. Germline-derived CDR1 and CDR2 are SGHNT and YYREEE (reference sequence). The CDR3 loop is CASSLSGGAIDTQYF. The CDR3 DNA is TGTGCCAGCAGCTTGTCCGGGGGGGCGATAGATACGCAGTATTTT. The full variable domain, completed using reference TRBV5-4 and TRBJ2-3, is ETGVTQSPTHLIKTRGQQVTLRCSSQSGHNTVSWYQQALGQGPQFIFQYYREEENGRGNFPPRFSGLQFPNYSSELNVNALELDDSALYLCASSLSGGAIDTQYFGPGTRLTVL.

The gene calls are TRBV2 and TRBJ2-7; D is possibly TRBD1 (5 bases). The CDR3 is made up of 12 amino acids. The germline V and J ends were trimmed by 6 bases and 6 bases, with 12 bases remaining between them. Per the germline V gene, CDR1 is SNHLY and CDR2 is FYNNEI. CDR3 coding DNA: TGTGCCAGCAGAACCGACAGCCTCGAGCAGTACTTC. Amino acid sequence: CASRTDSLEQYF.

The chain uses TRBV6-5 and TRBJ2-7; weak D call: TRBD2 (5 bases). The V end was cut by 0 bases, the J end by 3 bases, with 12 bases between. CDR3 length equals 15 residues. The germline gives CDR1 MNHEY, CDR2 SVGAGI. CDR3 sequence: CASSYSVFGVYEQYF. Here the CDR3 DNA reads TGTGCCAGCAGTTACTCTGTGTTCGGGGTCTACGAGCAGTACTTC.

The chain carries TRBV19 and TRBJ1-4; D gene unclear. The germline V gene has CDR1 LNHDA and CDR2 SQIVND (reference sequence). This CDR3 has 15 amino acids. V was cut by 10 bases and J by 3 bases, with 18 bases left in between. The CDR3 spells CATNDIGGSNEKLFF. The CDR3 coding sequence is TGTGCCACCAACGACATAGGAGGGTCTAATGAAAAACTGTTTTTT.

The CDR3 loop is CAISESKHGNQPQHF. The CDR3, as DNA: TGTGCCATCAGTGAGTCGAAACACGGCAATCAGCCCCAGCATTTT. This chain connects TRBV10-3 to TRBJ1-5; D not certain. The CDR3 is 15 residues long. The germline V gene has CDR1 ENHRY and CDR2 SYGVKD. V lost 0 bases and J 2 bases, leaving 8 bases between the germline ends.

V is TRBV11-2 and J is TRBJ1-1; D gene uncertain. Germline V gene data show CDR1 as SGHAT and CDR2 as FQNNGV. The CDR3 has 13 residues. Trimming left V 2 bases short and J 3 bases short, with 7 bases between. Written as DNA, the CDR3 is TGTGCCAGCAGCTTAAGGCCCGACACTGAAGCTTTCTTT. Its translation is CASSLRPDTEAFF.

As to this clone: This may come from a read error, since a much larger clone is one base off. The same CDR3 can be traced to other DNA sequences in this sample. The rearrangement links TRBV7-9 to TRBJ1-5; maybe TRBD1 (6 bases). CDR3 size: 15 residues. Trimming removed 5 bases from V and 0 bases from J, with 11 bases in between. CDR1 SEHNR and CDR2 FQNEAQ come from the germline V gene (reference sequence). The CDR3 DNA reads TGTGCCAGCAGCCTAGGGGGGTATAGCAATCAGCCCCAGCATTTT. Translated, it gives CASSLGGYSNQPQHF.

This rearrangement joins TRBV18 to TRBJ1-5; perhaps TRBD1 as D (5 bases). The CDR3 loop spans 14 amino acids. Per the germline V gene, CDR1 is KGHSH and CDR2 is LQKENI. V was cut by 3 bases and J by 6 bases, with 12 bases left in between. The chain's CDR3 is CASSPGLPGQPQHF. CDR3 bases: TGTGCCAGCTCACCGGGGCTCCCGGGTCAGCCCCAGCATTTT.

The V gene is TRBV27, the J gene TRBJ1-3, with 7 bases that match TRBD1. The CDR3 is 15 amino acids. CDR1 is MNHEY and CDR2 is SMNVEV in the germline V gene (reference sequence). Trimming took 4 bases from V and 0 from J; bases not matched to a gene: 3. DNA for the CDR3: TGTGCCAGCAGTTCCCGGGACAGCTCTGGAAACACCATATATTTT. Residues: CASSSRDSSGNTIYF.

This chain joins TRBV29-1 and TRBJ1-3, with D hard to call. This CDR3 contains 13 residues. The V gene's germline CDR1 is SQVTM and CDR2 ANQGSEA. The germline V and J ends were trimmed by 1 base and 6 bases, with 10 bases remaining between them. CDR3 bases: TGCAGCGTTGAAGTTTCGGCGTCAAACACCATATATTTT. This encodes CSVEVSASNTIYF.

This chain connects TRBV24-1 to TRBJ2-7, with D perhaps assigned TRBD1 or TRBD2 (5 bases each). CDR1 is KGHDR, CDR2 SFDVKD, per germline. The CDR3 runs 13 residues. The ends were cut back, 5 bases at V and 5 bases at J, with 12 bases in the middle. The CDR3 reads CATSGGSQHEQYF. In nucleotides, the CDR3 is TGTGCCACCAGTGGGGGGTCCCAGCACGAGCAGTACTTC.

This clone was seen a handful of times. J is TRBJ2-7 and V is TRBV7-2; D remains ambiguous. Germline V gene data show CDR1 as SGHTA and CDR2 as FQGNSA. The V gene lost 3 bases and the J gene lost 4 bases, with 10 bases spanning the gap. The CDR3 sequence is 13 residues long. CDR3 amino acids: CASSFMAGYEQYF. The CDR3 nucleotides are TGTGCCAGCAGCTTTATGGCCGGGTACGAGCAGTACTTC.

CDR3 region: CATSRDTYNEQFF. CDR3 DNA: TGTGCCACCAGCAGAGATACCTACAATGAGCAGTTCTTC. The chain recombines TRBV15 with TRBJ2-1; D remains unclear. V lost 0 bases and J lost 2, with 2 bases in between. Germline V lookup: CDR1 LNHNV, CDR2 YYDKDF (reference sequence). The CDR3 totals 13 residues.

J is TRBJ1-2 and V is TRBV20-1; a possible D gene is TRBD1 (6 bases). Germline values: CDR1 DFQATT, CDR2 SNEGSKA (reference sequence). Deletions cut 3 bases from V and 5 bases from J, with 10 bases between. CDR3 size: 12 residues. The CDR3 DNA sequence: TGCAGTGCTAGTCCAGGGGATTATGGCTACACCTTC. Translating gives CSASPGDYGYTF.

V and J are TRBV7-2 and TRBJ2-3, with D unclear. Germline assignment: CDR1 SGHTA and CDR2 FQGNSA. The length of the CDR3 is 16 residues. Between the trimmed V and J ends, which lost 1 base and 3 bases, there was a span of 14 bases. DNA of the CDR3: TGTGCCAGCAGCTTAGGGGCCCCCTCATCGACAGATACGCAGTATTTT. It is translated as CASSLGAPSSTDTQYF.

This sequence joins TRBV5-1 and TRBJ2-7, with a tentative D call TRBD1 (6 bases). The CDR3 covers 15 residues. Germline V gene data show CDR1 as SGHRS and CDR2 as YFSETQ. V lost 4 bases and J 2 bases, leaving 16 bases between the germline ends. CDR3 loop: CASSLGTTDAYEQYF. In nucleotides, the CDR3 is TGCGCCAGCAGCCTTGGGACAACGGACGCCTACGAGCAGTACTTC.

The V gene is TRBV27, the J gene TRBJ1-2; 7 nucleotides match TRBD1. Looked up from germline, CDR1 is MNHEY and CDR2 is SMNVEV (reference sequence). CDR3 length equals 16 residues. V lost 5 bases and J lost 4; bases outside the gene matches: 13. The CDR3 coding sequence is TGTGCCAGCAGTCCTTTGGACAGGAGCCTTGTCTATGGCTACACCTTC. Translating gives CASSPLDRSLVYGYTF.

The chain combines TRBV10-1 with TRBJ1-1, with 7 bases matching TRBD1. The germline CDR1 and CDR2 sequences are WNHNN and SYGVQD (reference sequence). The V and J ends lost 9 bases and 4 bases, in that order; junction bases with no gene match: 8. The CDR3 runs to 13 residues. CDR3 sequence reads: CARDRPGGTEAFF. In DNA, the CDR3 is TGCGCCAGGGACCGCCCAGGGGGCACTGAAGCTTTCTTT.

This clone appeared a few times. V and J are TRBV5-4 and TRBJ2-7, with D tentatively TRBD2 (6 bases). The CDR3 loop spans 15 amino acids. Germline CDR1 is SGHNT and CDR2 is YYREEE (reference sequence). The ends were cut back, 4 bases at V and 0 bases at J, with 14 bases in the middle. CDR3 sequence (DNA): TGTGCCAGCAGCATGAACCGGGACTTCTCCTACGAGCAGTACTTC. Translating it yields CASSMNRDFSYEQYF.

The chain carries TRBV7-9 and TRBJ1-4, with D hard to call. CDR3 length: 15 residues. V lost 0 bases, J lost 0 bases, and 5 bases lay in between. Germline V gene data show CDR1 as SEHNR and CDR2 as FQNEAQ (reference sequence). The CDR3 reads CASSLAGSTNEKLFF. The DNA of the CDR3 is TGTGCCAGCAGCTTAGCAGGCTCAACTAATGAAAAACTGTTTTTT.

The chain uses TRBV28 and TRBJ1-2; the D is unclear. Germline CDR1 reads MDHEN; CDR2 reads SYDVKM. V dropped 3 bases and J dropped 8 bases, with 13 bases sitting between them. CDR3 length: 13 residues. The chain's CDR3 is CASSFPLGRGYTF. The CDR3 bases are TGTGCCAGCAGTTTCCCCCTCGGGAGGGGCTACACCTTC.

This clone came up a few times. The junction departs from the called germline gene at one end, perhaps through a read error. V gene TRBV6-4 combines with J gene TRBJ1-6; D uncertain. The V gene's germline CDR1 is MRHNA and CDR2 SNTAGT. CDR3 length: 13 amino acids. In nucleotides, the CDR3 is TGTGCCAGCAGTACGAACGAGGATTCGCCCCTCCACTTT. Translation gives CASSTNEDSPLHF.